This T cell receptor beta chain was identified during a study of early T cells in non-severe SARS-CoV-2 infection. Study as a whole: Unsorted whole blood bulk RNA was sequenced, with unpaired chains.

Study-wide points: Sequences matched to VDJdb favored anti-spike CD8 responses, while private and CD4 specificities were missed.

Individual cDNA molecules were tagged with unique molecular identifiers. TCRdb re-called the 5' RACE reads with MiXCR, one entry per CDR3 protein. The data show 60,000 or so distinct CDR3 sequences, with just under 9% seen just once and 17% held by the top ten. The V and J ends lost 5 bases and 6 bases respectively, with 10 bases between them. Germline CDR1 and CDR2: SGHTA and FQGNSA. This CDR3 is built from 12 residues. In its sample, this clonotype was seen a few times. The antigen is unknown. The source of this sequence is an adult who was a healthcare worker with PCR-confirmed SARS-CoV-2 infection or an uninfected control (not recorded which). The gene calls are TRBV7-2 and TRBJ1-2; D gene unclear. Specimen: whole blood. The CDR3 DNA is TGTGCCAGCAGCCCCGTTAGAGATGGCTACACCTTC. Its translation is CASSPVRDGYTF.